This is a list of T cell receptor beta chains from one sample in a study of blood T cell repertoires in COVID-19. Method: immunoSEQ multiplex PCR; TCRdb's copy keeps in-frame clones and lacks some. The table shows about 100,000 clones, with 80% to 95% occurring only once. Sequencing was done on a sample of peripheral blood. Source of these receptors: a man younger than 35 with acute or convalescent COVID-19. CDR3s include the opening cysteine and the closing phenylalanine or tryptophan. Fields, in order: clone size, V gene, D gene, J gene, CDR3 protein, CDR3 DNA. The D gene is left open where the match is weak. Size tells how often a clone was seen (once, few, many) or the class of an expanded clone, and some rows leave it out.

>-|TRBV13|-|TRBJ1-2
CASSGQSRVYGYTF
TGTGCCAGCAGCGGACAGTCCCGGGTCTATGGCTACACCTTC
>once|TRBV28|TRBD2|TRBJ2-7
CASSPSPSGRVNEQYF
TGTGCCAGCAGCCCTTCCCCTAGCGGGAGGGTCAACGAGCAGTACTTC
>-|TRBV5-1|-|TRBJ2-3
CASSLVGGGGLDTQYF
TGCGCCAGCAGCTTGGTCGGAGGAGGGGGCTTAGATACGCAGTATTTT
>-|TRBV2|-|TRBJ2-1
CASSGQQDYVNEQFF
TGTGCCAGCAGCGGACAGCAAGACTACGTGAATGAGCAGTTCTTC
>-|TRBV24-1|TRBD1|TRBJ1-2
CATSDEGQGHYGYTF
TGTGCCACCAGTGATGAAGGACAGGGGCACTATGGCTACACCTTC
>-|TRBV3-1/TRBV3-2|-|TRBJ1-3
CASSQGNSGNTIYF
TGTGCCAGCAGCCAAGGTAACTCTGGAAACACCATATATTTT
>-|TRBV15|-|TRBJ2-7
CATSRGSQKTGGYEQYF
TGTGCCACCAGCAGAGGATCCCAAAAAACCGGGGGCTACGAGCAGTACTTC
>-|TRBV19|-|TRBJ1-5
CASSITTSGQPQHF
TGTGCCAGTAGTATTACCACATCAGGGCAGCCCCAGCATTTT
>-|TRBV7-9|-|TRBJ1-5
CASSGSGDQPQHF
TGTGCCAGCAGCGGATCAGGGGATCAGCCCCAGCATTTT
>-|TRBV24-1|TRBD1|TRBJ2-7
CATGQGSFNEQYF
TGTGCCACGGGACAGGGGTCGTTCAACGAGCAGTACTTC
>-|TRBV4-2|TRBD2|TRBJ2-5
CASSQDRATSGRETQYF
TGTGCCAGCAGCCAAGATAGGGCGACTAGCGGGAGGGAGACCCAGTACTTC